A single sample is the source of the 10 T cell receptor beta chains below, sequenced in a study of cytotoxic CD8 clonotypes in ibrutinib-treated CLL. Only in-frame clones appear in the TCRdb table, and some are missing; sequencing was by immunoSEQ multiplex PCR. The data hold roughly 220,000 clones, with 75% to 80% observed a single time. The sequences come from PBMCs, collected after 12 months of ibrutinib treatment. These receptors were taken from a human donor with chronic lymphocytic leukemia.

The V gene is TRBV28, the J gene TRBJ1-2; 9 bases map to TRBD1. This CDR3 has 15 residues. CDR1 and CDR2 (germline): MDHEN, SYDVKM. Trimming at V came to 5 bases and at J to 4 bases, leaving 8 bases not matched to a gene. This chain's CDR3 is CASSPRQGVGYGYTF. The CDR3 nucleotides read TGTGCCAGCAGTCCCCGACAGGGGGTTGGCTATGGCTACACCTTC.

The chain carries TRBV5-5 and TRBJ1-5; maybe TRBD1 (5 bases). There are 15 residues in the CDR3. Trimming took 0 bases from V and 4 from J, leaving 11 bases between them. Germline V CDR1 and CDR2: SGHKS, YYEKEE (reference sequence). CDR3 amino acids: CASSLVSGWNQPQHF. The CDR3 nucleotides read TGTGCCAGCAGCTTGGTGTCAGGGTGGAATCAGCCCCAGCATTTT.

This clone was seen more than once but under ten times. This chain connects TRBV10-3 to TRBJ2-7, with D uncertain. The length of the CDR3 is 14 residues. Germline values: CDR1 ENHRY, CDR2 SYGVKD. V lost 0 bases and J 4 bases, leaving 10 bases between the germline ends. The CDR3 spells CAISESKGSYEQYF. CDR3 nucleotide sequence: TGTGCCATCAGTGAGTCGAAGGGTTCGTACGAGCAGTACTTC.

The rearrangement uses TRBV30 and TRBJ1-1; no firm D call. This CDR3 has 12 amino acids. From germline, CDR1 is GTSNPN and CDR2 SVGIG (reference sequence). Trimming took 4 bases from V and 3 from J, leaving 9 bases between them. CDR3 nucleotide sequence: TGTGCCTGGACGTGGGTGGACACTGAAGCTTTCTTT. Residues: CAWTWVDTEAFF.

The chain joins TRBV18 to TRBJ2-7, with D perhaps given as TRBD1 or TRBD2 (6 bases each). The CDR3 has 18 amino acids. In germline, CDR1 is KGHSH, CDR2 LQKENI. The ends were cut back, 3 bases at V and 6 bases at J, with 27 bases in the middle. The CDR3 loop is CASSPRGPGAQNPSEQYF. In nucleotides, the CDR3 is TGTGCCAGCTCACCCCGAGGGCCGGGGGCGCAGAACCCCTCCGAGCAGTACTTC.

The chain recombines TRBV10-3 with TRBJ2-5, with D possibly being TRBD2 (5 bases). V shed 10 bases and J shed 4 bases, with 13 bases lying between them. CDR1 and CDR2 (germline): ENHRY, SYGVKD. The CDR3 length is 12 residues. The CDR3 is CASGGEGETQYF. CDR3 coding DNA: TGTGCCAGCGGCGGTGAGGGAGAGACCCAGTACTTC.

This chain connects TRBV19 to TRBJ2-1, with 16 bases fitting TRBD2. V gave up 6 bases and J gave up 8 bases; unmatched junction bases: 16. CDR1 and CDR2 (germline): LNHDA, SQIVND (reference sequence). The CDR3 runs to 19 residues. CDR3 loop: CASSRLRGLAGGPVDEQFF. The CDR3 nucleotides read TGTGCCAGTAGCCGTCTGCGGGGACTAGCGGGGGGGCCCGTGGATGAGCAGTTCTTC.

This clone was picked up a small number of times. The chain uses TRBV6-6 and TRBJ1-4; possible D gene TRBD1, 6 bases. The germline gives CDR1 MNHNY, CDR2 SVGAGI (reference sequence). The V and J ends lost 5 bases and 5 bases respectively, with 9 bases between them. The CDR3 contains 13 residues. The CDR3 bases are TGTGCCAGCAGTCCTAGGGGGAATGAAAAACTGTTTTTT. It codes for CASSPRGNEKLFF.

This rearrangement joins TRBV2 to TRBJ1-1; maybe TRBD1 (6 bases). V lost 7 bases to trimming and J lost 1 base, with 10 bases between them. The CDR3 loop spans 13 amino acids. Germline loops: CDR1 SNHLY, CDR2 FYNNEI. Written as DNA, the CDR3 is TGTGCCAGCAAGGAACAGGGGAACACTGAAGCTTTCTTT. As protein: CASKEQGNTEAFF.

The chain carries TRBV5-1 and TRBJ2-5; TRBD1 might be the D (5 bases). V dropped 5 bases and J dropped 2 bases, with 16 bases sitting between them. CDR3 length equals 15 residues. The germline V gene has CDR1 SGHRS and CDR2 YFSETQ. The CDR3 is CASSQEDRKQETQYF. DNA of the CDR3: TGCGCCAGCAGTCAGGAAGACAGAAAACAAGAGACCCAGTACTTC.